These 16 T cell receptor beta chains originate from one sample sequenced in a study of blood T cell repertoires in COVID-19. Repertoires were generated with immunoSEQ multiplex PCR, while TCRdb's copy carries only in-frame clones and drops some. The table lists roughly 360,000 clones, more than 75% of them singletons. Material: peripheral blood. These receptors were collected from a human donor with acute or convalescent COVID-19. The donor label of this sample is uncertain.

This clone was seen a few times. The sample carries other DNA sequences with the same CDR3. The J gene is TRBJ1-1, the V gene TRBV7-9; D not certain. CDR1 SEHNR and CDR2 FQNEAQ come from the germline V gene (reference sequence). CDR3 length equals 13 residues. V was shortened by 1 base and J by 2 bases, with 5 bases between the two germline ends. CDR3 amino acids: CASSLGQNTEAFF. The CDR3 coding sequence is TGTGCCAGCAGCTTAGGGCAAAACACTGAAGCTTTCTTT.

The CDR3 reads CASSPIGADGYTQYF. As DNA, the CDR3 is TGTGCCAGCAGCCCGATAGGCGCGGATGGCTATACGCAGTATTTT. The chain couples TRBV7-6 to TRBJ2-3, with D unclear. The germline V gene has CDR1 SGHVS and CDR2 FNYEAQ. The CDR3 is 15 residues long. Trimming pared 5 bases from V and 7 bases from J, leaving 19 bases between. The variable domain in full, with the rest retrieved from reference TRBV7-6 and TRBJ2-3, is GAGVSQSPRYKVTKRGQDVALRCDPISGHVSLYWYRQALGQGPEFLTYFNYEAQQDKSGLPNDRFSAERPEGSISTLTIQRTEQRDSAMYRCASSPIGADGYTQYFGPGTRLTVL.

The chain uses TRBV5-1 and TRBJ2-1; TRBD2 might be the D (5 bases). V lost 6 bases to trimming and J lost 1 base, with 14 bases between them. The CDR3 is made up of 15 amino acids. Germline CDR1 SGHRS, CDR2 YFSETQ. CDR3 protein: CASTWGVVSYNEQFF. The CDR3 DNA reads TGCGCCAGCACTTGGGGAGTCGTGTCCTACAATGAGCAGTTCTTC.

This rearrangement joins TRBV7-6 to TRBJ1-2; 9 nucleotides align to TRBD1. Germline V gives CDR1 SGHVS, CDR2 FNYEAQ. After removal of 5 bases from V and 9 bases from J, the junction contained 16 bases not matched to a gene. The CDR3 extends over 16 amino acids. The CDR3 sequence is CASSRSPQGADIRYTF. CDR3 nucleotide sequence: TGTGCCAGCAGCCGATCGCCACAGGGGGCTGACATTCGCTACACCTTC. The full variable domain, in which reference TRBV7-6 and TRBJ1-2 provide the parts outside the CDR3, is GAGVSQSPRYKVTKRGQDVALRCDPISGHVSLYWYRQALGQGPEFLTYFNYEAQQDKSGLPNDRFSAERPEGSISTLTIQRTEQRDSAMYRCASSRSPQGADIRYTFGSGTRLTVV.

The V gene is TRBV28, the J gene TRBJ1-2, with D tentatively TRBD1 (6 bases). The germline V and J ends were trimmed by 2 bases and 4 bases, with 8 bases remaining between them. Germline V gene data show CDR1 as MDHEN and CDR2 as SYDVKM. The CDR3 runs to 13 residues. This chain's CDR3 is CASSLQGFYGYTF. CDR3 bases: TGTGCCAGCAGTTTACAGGGGTTCTATGGCTACACCTTC.

CDR3 sequence reads: CASSSGQGMNTEAFF. CDR3 in DNA: TGCGCCAGCAGCAGTGGACAGGGGATGAACACTGAAGCTTTCTTT. This chain connects TRBV5-1 to TRBJ1-1; 9 bases are shared with TRBD1. The germline V gene has CDR1 SGHRS and CDR2 YFSETQ. The CDR3 runs 15 residues. With 4 bases clipped from V and 0 bases from J, the junction kept 4 bases outside the gene matches. The full variable domain, rest sourced from reference TRBV5-1 and TRBJ1-1, is KAGVTQTPRYLIKTRGQQVTLSCSPISGHRSVSWYQQTPGQGLQFLFEYFSETQRNKGNFPGRFSGRQFSNSRSEMNVSTLELGDSALYLCASSSGQGMNTEAFFGQGTRLTVV.

In this sample, this clone turned up once. The CDR3 loop is CASSEELGQQETQYF. The CDR3 region has the DNA TGTGCCAGCAGTGAAGAGTTGGGGCAGCAAGAGACCCAGTACTTC. This chain links TRBV2 with TRBJ2-5; tentative D call: TRBD1 (5 bases). Germline V gene sequence: CDR1 SNHLY, CDR2 FYNNEI. The CDR3 is 15 amino acids. The V gene lost 1 base and the J gene lost 2 bases, with 11 bases spanning the gap. The full variable domain, rest sourced from reference TRBV2 and TRBJ2-5, is EPEVTQTPSHQVTQMGQEVILRCVPISNHLYFYWYRQILGQKVEFLVSFYNNEISEKSEIFDDQFSVERPDGSNFTLKIRSTKLEDSAMYFCASSEELGQQETQYFGPGTRLLVL.

V usage is TRBV27 and J usage is TRBJ2-5; no clear D gene. The CDR3 spans 13 residues. Germline V gene lookup returns CDR1 MNHEY and CDR2 SMNVEV (reference sequence). Trimming removed 1 base from V and 4 bases from J, with 7 bases in between. DNA of the CDR3: TGTGCCAGCAGTTTATTCATCGGAGAGACCCAGTACTTC. Translation gives CASSLFIGETQYF.

Points on this clone: The same CDR3 arises from other DNA sequences in this sample as well. The chain uses TRBV5-6 and TRBJ1-6; D gene uncertain. The CDR3 is 15 amino acids. The V gene lost 0 bases and the J gene lost 0 bases, with 4 bases spanning the gap. The V gene's germline CDR1 is SGHDT and CDR2 YYEEEE. Here the CDR3 DNA reads TGTGCCAGCAGCTTGGGGAGCTCCTATAATTCACCCCTCCACTTT. Its protein is CASSLGSSYNSPLHF.

V and J are TRBV6-6 and TRBJ1-1; TRBD1 agrees at 8 bases. Germline V CDR1 and CDR2: MNHNY, SVGAGI (reference sequence). The CDR3 extends over 15 amino acids. Trimming took 0 bases from V and 5 from J; bases not matched to a gene: 5. The CDR3 nucleotides read TGTGCCAGCAGTTACTCAGGACAGGGACAAACTGAAGCTTTCTTT. Amino acids: CASSYSGQGQTEAFF.

There are a few counts of this clone. The chain joins TRBV30 to TRBJ1-5, with 8 bases identical to TRBD1. The CDR3 length is 14 residues. V lost 2 bases and J lost 5; bases outside the gene matches: 5. Germline V gene lookup returns CDR1 GTSNPN and CDR2 SVGIG (reference sequence). CDR3 nucleotide sequence: TGTGCCTGGAGTTGGGCAGGGGGCGATCAGCCCCAGCATTTT. It encodes CAWSWAGGDQPQHF. The full variable domain, rest sourced from reference TRBV30 and TRBJ1-5, is SQTIHQWPATLVQPVGSPLSLECTVEGTSNPNLYWYRQAAGRGLQLLFYSVGIGQISSEVPQNLSASRPQDRQFILSSKKLLLSDSGFYLCAWSWAGGDQPQHFGDGTRLSIL.

The table lists this clone with a count of one. No conserved phenylalanine or tryptophan is present at the end of the CDR3, so a read error is the likely explanation. No DNA is shown, since the ends of the CDR3 on it are uncertain; the CDR3 is the one TCRdb lists. The chain combines TRBV7-9 with TRBJ1-2; the D call TRBD1 from the table was never checked on the DNA. CDR1 and CDR2 from the germline V gene are SEHNR and FQNEAQ (reference sequence). The CDR3 is 13 amino acids long, termini counted. The CDR3 is CASSYGTAEYPVT.

The V gene is TRBV6-5, the J gene TRBJ1-1; D possibly corresponds to TRBD1 (5 bases). The CDR3 sequence is 12 residues long. CDR1 and CDR2 (germline): MNHEY, SVGAGI. V lost 7 bases to trimming and J lost 3 bases, with 9 bases between them. Here the CDR3 reads CASTYRHTEAFF. Here the CDR3 DNA reads TGTGCCAGCACGTACAGGCACACTGAAGCTTTCTTT.

This chain uses TRBV3-1 (or the pseudogene TRBV3-2) with TRBJ2-5; D is uncertain. The V end lost 3 bases, the J end lost 2 bases, and 10 bases lay between the germline ends. The germline V gene has CDR1 LGHDT and CDR2 YNNKEL (reference sequence). The CDR3 is 14 amino acids. The CDR3 nucleotides are TGTGCCAGCAGCCAGCTACCTGTACAAGAGACCCAGTACTTC. Amino acids: CASSQLPVQETQYF.

A word on this clone: The same CDR3 arises from other DNA sequences in this sample as well. The chain carries TRBV27 and TRBJ2-7, with D hard to call. The CDR3 is made up of 13 amino acids. The germline gives CDR1 MNHEY, CDR2 SMNVEV (reference sequence). Trimming stripped 2 bases from V and 3 bases from J, with 8 bases between. CDR3 protein: CASSLGRSYEQYF. CDR3 nucleotides: TGTGCCAGCAGTTTAGGGCGCAGCTACGAGCAGTACTTC.

J is TRBJ2-1 and V is TRBV5-4, with 7 bases fitting TRBD1. Germline V CDR1 and CDR2: SGHNT, YYREEE (reference sequence). This CDR3 spans 15 amino acids. V lost 2 bases and J lost 2; bases outside the gene matches: 4. The CDR3 loop reads CASSFYGTAYNEQFF. CDR3 nucleotide sequence: TGTGCCAGCAGCTTTTACGGGACAGCCTACAATGAGCAGTTCTTC.